The entry below describes one T cell receptor (beta chain). This clonotype was observed a few times. Its antigen is currently not known. No per-base quality is available; no much larger clone lies one base away. These data come from a study of T-cell memory formation after mild COVID-19 (dated by TCRdb to about 2021). Regarding the study in general: TCR sequence clusters from the two donors were found to be largely donor specific. In a couple of donors, T-cell clones that expanded and contracted after mild COVID-19 were followed by sequencing TCRalpha and TCRbeta repertoires longitudinally. Two young, previously healthy adult volunteers, one female and one male, were included in the cohort.

Reading from cysteine to phenylalanine, the CDR3 counts 18 amino acids. This entry keeps only the CDR3 DNA: 54 bases, framed from base 1. V ends up 1 base short and J 3 bases short, with an unmatched junction base count of 10. From a lookup of the germline V gene (reference sequence), CDR1 and CDR2 are DFQATT and SNEGSKA. Instrument used: Illumina NovaSeq 6000. Using 5'RACE with constant-segment primers, TCRalpha and TCRbeta cDNA libraries were constructed, with sample barcodes and unique molecular identifiers added in the process. Trizol reagent was used to extract RNA from every sample. The libraries were amplified in two PCR steps, and the second step added a second sample barcode and Illumina TruSeq adapters. Sequencing of libraries was performed on an Illumina NovaSeq with 2 x 150 bp paired-end reads. Concerning the study's data processing: The reads were demultiplexed and collapsed into UMI-guided consensus sequences using migec v1.2.7. Using mixcr v2.1.11, the UMI consensuses were aligned to TRA and TRB V and J templates and assembled into clonotypes. A clonotype was counted as expanded or contracted only when both edgeR and NoisET called the clonotype significant, with the noise models trained on biological replicates. For edgeR calls, a false discovery rate-adjusted p below 0.01 and a log2 fold-change threshold of 1 were applied. As an exploratory analysis of dynamics, max-normalized trajectories of the 1000 most abundant clonotypes were examined with PCA combined with hierarchical clustering. Separately sequenced CD4+ and CD8+ repertoires were used to assign the CD4 or CD8 phenotype of responding clones. Using fastp trimming at Q25 and MiXCR clonotype assembly, TCRdb reanalyzed the public sequencing data and kept in-frame beta chains. CDR3 protein duplicates are merged, each entry listing the most common genes and DNA. In this record, the V and J calls reflect TCRdb's handling and not the investigators' own analysis. This sample lists approximately 430,000 distinct CDR3 sequences; 20% to 30% were detected once. Jointly, the top ten make up around 13% of the sample.

PBMCs were isolated by Ficoll-Paque density gradient centrifugation. Overall results and qualifications from the work: Contracting CD4+ clones were located mainly in the CM and EM memory subsets, whereas CD8+ clones were found to be enriched in EMRA. Balanced CD4/CD8 phenotypes were observed for clones contracting from day 15 to 85, whereas a bias towards CD4+ was observed for a second wave of clones expanding from day 15 to 37. The study included only two mild cases, and larger cohorts that include severe cases with pre-infection samples were judged to be necessary. SARS-CoV-2 specificity was not confirmed for the second-wave clones peaking on day 37. Some responding clones were detected in pre-infection memory, suggesting pre-existing cross-reactive memory T cells joined the SARS-CoV-2 response.

The chain employs TRBV20-1 and TRBJ2-1; 12 middle bases align to TRBD2. This clonotype originated in an adult woman who had mild COVID-19 (a few samples of this study predate the infection). The sample titles of this study are shuffled in the database, so cell type and time point are left out; the donor was told from shared clones. Sequences were obtained from PBMCs or a T cell subset sorted from them (not recorded which). The bases read TGCAGTGCTAGAGTGGGGCTAGCGGGAGGGCTTCTCTACAATGAGCAGTTCTTC. It is translated as CSARVGLAGGLLYNEQFF.